These 2 T cell receptor beta chains came from one sample sequenced in a study of blood T cell repertoires in COVID-19. TCRdb keeps only in-frame clones here, not all; method: immunoSEQ multiplex PCR. The sample records 150,000 to 180,000 clones, roughly nine tenths being singletons. The specimen was peripheral blood. Receptor source: a man over 45 with acute or convalescent COVID-19.

The rearrangement links TRBV19 to TRBJ2-7, with D possibly matching TRBD2 (6 bases). Trimming left V 4 bases short and J 4 bases short, with 14 bases between. From germline, CDR1 is LNHDA and CDR2 SQIVND (reference sequence). CDR3 size: 14 residues. The CDR3 region is CASSTGLFLYEQYF. The CDR3 nucleotides are TGTGCCAGTAGTACGGGACTCTTCCTATACGAGCAGTACTTC.

CDR3 sequence (DNA): TGTGCCAGCAGCCAACAGGGGTCGTCGGGAGCTTTCTTT. Amino acid sequence: CASSQQGSSGAFF. The chain joins TRBV12-3 or TRBV12-4 to TRBJ1-1; TRBD1 matches 7 bases. V trimming: 6 bases; J trimming: 10 bases; junction bases outside the gene matches: 11. This CDR3 has 13 residues.